The source of this T cell receptor (beta chain) is a study of blood T cells in healthy people across ages (dated by TCRdb to about 2015). With respect to the entire study: Template switching captured roughly one uniquely barcoded TCR beta cDNA molecule per two T cells in model experiments. To track age-related changes in TCR beta repertoire diversity, the study relied on deep sequencing normalized with unique cDNA molecular identifiers. The study analyzed two additional independent replicas of 1 million unique cDNA reads from the same blood draw for two donors, one aged 18 to 29 and one aged 80 or older. Donors were grouped into four age groups: young (average 16 years), middle-aged (39), aged (around 60) and long-lived (over 80). Summary of the overall study and its limitations: As age increased, observed TCR beta diversity per million T cells dropped in a roughly linear way, and a significant reduction was already evident by age 40. Since profiling was done on bulk unsorted PBMCs, naive and antigen-experienced compartments could not be conclusively compared. Estimates of total diversity based on one million sequenced T cells were regarded as lower bounds and as underestimates. There was a strong correlation between observed TCR beta diversity and the percentage of naive T cells measured by flow cytometry. Because donor CMV infection status was unknown, age-related changes in expanded clonotypes were potentially confounded. Compared with the aged group, the long-lived group had more naive CD4+ T cells, fewer expanded clones and increased TCR diversity, a pattern suggesting age selection.

The germline V gene provides CDR1 SGHAT and CDR2 FQNNGV. From cysteine to phenylalanine, the CDR3 is 17 amino acids long. The read is trimmed to its CDR3 DNA, 51 bases read in frame from base 1. V lost 2 bases and J lost 1 base; the stretch between them is 17 bases long. The method behind the library was 5' RACE. Sequencing was performed on an Illumina HiSeq 2500. A second PCR of roughly 6 to 12 cycles was performed with a sample-barcoded 5' primer and a J-beta primer mix. A unique molecular identifier was introduced onto each TCR beta cDNA molecule by a template-switch 5' adaptor carrying 12 random nucleotides. Each sample yielded at least 3 million CDR3-containing paired-end reads. First-strand cDNA was synthesized from all RNA with the Mint cDNA synthesis kit, primed by a TRBC-specific oligonucleotide. All cDNA was treated with uracil-DNA glycosylase and then went through a first 18-cycle PCR with the universal primers M1SS and BC2_uni_R. Per the authors' processing: For normalization, 1 million high-quality reads were randomly selected from each sample, with every read carrying a distinct molecular identifier. Instead of being binned into consensus sequences, reads that shared molecular identifiers were thrown out. MiTCR, with a Q25 quality threshold and the strictest error-elimination algorithm, was used for CDR3 identification, clonotype clustering and error correction. A nonparametric unseen species model using Euler transformation provided a lower-bound estimate of total TCR beta diversity. TCRdb cleaned the public reads at Q25 with fastp, built clones with MiXCR and kept in-frame beta chains. Rows are unified per CDR3 protein, each entry keeping the most common DNA and genes. The V and J calls were determined by TCRdb, not by the authors. The sample table lists fewer than 800,000 distinct CDR3 sequences, 20% to 30% of them with a count of one. The top ten constitute 9.4% of the sample.

Donors were under 40 systemically healthy Caucasian individuals from Russia aged 6 to 90 years. Ten milliliters of peripheral blood were drawn from each donor into EDTA-treated Vacutainer tubes. Ficoll-Paque density-gradient centrifugation was used to isolate PBMCs, with at least 6.5 million per sample. Total RNA, at least 6 micrograms per sample, was extracted from PBMCs with Trizol reagent. The percentages of naive CD45RAhigh/CD27high T cells were determined by flow cytometry on a PBMC aliquot from every donor. This clonotype was counted a few times. Its antigen is not yet known. Base qualities were left out, and no much larger clone turns up one base away. Another study also made use of these data, one on T cells of mothers and their children. The second study's paper adds: The donors were nine systemically healthy Caucasian individuals, made up of three mothers and their six children. cDNA synthesis consumed the entire amount of extracted RNA, loaded at approximately 1.4 ug RNA in each 15 ul reaction. In the second PCR, the M1S primer introduced both the sample barcodes and 2-4 random nucleotides. More than 8 million TCR beta CDR3 reads were obtained from each mother, and 2.5 million to 3.5 million reads were obtained from each child. In both related and unrelated pairs, thymic selection shapes the output of TCR recombination in a similar way, with inherited differences having only a minor effect. Normalized repertoire overlap was always found to be slightly, but never significantly, higher in related mother-child pairs than in unrelated mother-child pairs. With a sensitivity of 90 to 100 clones per million clonotypes, no persistent microchimeric T cell clones were detected. In the study, deep NGS was used to compare the TCR beta repertoires of mothers and children, and features distinguishing related mother-child pairs from unrelated individuals were sought. On average, the children were roughly 10 +/- 4 years old, while the mothers were approximately 40 +/- 4 years old. After adapters were ligated using NEBNext reagents, the libraries underwent 100+100 nt paired-end sequencing on an Illumina HiSeq 2000. To prevent cross-contamination, the mother and child libraries were prepared one month apart and sequenced in separate runs. Between roughly 500,000 and 2,300,000 distinct TCR beta clonotypes were identified per donor. Naive TCR beta clonotypes were estimated from low-frequency clonotypes matched to each donor's FACS-determined naive share, without sorting.

The sample comprised blood. The chain employs TRBV11-2 and TRBJ2-5, with the D gene uncertain. The TCR was taken from a boy aged 5 to 17 in good health. The CDR3 reads as follows: CASSLYTTPSFQETQYF. At the DNA level, the sequence is TGTGCCAGCAGCTTATATACGACTCCCTCCTTCCAAGAGACCCAGTACTTC.